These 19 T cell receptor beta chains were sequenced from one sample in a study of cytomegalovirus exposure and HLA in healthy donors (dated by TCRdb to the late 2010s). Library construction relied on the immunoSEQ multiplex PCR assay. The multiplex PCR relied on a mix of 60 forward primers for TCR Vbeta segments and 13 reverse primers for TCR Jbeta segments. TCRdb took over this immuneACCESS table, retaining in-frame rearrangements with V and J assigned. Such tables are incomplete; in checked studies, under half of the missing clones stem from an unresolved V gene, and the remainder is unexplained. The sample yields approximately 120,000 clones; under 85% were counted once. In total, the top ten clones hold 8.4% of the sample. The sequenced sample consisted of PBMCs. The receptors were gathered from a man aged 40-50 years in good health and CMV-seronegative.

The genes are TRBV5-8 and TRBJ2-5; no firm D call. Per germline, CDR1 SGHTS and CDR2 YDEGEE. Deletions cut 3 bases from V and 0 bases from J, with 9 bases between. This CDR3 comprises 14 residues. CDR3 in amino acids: CASSSFQNQETQYF. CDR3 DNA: TGTGCCAGCAGCTCGTTCCAGAACCAAGAGACCCAGTACTTC.

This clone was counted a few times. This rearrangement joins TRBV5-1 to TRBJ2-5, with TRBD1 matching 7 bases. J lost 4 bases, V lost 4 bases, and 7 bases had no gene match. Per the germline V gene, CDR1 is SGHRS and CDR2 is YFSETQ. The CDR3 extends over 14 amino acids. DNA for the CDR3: TGCGCCAGCAGCGGAAGGGGGCTAGGAGAGACCCAGTACTTC. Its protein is CASSGRGLGETQYF.

The DNA of the CDR3 is TGTGCCAGCAGTTTTTCGACAGGCAATGAGCAGTTCTTC. This gives the protein CASSFSTGNEQFF. This sequence joins TRBV27 and TRBJ2-1; tentative D call: TRBD1 (6 bases). This CDR3 contains 13 residues. Trimming shortened V by 3 bases and J by 6 bases, and 9 bases separated the two germline ends. Germline loops: CDR1 MNHEY, CDR2 SMNVEV (reference sequence).

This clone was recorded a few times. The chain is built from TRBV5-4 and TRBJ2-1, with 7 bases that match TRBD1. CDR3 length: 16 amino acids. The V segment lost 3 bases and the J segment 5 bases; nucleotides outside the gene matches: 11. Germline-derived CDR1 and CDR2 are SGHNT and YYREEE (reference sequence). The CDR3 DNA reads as TGTGCCAGCAGCTCAACTCTCCAGACAGGGAACAATGAGCAGTTCTTC. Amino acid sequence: CASSSTLQTGNNEQFF.

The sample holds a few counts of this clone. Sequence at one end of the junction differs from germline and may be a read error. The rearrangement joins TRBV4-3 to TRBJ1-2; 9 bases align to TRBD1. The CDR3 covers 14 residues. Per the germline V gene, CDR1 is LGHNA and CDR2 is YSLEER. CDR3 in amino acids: CASSPGTGPGGYPF. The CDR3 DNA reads TGCGCCAGCAGCCCCGGGACAGGGCCGGGTGGCTACCCCTTC.

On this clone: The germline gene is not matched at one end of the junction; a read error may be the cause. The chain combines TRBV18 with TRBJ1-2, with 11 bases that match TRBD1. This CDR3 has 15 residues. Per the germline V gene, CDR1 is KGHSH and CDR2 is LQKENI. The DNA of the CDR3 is TGTTCCAGCTCACGGGGACAGGGGGATCCTACCGGCTACACCTTC. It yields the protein CSSSRGQGDPTGYTF. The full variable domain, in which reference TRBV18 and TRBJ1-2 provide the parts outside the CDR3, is NAGVMQNPRHLVRRRGQEARLRCSPMKGHSHVYWYRQLPEEGLKFMVYLQKENIIDESGMPKERFSAEFPKEGPSILRIQQVVRGDSAAYFCSSSRGQGDPTGYTFGSGTRLTVV.

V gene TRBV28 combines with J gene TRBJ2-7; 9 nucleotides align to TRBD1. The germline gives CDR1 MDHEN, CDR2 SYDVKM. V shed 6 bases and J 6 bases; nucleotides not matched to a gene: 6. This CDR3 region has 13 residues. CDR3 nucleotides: TGTGCCAGCAGGACAGGGGGAATCTCCGAGCAGTACTTC. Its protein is CASRTGGISEQYF.

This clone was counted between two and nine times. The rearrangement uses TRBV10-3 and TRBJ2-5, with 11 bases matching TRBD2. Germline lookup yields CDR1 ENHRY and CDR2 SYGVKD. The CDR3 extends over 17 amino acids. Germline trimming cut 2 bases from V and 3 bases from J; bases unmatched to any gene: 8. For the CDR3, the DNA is TGTGCCATCAGTGAGCCCAGACTAGCGGGGAGAAAAGAGACCCAGTACTTC. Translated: CAISEPRLAGRKETQYF.

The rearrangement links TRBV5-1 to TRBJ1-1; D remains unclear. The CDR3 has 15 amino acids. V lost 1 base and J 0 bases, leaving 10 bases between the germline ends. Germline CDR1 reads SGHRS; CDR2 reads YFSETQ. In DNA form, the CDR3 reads TGCGCCAGCAGCTTGAGACCCGACATGAACACTGAAGCTTTCTTT. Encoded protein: CASSLRPDMNTEAFF.

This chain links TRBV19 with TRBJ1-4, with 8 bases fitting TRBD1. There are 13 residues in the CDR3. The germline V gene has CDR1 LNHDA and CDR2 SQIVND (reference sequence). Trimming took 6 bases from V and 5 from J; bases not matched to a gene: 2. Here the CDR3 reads CASRQGGNEKLFF. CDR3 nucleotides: TGTGCCAGTAGACAGGGGGGCAATGAAAAACTGTTTTTT.

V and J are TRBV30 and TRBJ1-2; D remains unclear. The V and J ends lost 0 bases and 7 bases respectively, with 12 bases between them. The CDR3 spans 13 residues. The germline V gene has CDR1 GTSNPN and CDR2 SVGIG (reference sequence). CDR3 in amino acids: CAWSVAPRGGYTF. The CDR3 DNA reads TGTGCCTGGAGTGTTGCCCCCCGGGGTGGCTACACCTTC.

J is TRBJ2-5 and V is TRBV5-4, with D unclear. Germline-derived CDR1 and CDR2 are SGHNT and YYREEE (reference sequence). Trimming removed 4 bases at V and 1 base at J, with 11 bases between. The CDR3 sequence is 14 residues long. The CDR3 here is CASSMNTGQETQYF. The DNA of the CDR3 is TGTGCCAGCAGCATGAATACCGGCCAAGAGACCCAGTACTTC.

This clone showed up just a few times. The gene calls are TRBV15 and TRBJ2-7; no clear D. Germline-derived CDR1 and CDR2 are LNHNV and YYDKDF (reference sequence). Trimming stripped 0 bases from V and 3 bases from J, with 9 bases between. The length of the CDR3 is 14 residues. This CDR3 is CATSRDAGSYEQYF. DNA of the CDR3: TGTGCCACCAGCAGAGACGCAGGAAGCTACGAGCAGTACTTC.

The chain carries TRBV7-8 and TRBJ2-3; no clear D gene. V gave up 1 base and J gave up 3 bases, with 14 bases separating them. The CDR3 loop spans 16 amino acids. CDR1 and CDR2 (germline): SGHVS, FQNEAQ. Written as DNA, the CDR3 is TGTGCCAGCAGCTTAGGCCTATCCCAGGCGACAGATACGCAGTATTTT. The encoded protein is CASSLGLSQATDTQYF.

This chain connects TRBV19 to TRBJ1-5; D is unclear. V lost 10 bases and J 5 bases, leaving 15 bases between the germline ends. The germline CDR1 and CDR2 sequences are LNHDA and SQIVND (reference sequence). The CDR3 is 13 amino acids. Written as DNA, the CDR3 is TGTGCCACCAGTCCCGCCCACGATCAGCCCCAGCATTTT. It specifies CATSPAHDQPQHF.

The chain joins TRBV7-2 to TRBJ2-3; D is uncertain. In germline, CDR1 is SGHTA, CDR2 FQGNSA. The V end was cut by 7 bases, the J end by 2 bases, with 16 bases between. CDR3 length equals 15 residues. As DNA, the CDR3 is TGTGCCAGCATCCCTACTTTCGCCGACACAGATACGCAGTATTTT. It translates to CASIPTFADTDTQYF.

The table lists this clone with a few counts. The CDR3 DNA sequence: TGTGCCAGCAGCTTAGACAAGGGAGGGAATTCACCCCTCCACTTT. Its protein product is CASSLDKGGNSPLHF. The chain employs TRBV7-3 and TRBJ1-6; D unclear. The CDR3 runs to 15 residues. Trimming shortened V by 2 bases and J by 7 bases, and 12 bases separated the two germline ends. CDR1 SGHTA and CDR2 FQGTGA come from the germline V gene. Combining the CDR3 with reference TRBV7-3 and TRBJ1-6 gives the whole variable domain GAGVSQTPSNKVTEKGKYVELRCDPISGHTALYWYRQSLGQGPEFLIYFQGTGAADDSGLPNDRFFAVRPEGSVSTLKIQRTERGDSAVYLCASSLDKGGNSPLHFGNGTRLTVT.

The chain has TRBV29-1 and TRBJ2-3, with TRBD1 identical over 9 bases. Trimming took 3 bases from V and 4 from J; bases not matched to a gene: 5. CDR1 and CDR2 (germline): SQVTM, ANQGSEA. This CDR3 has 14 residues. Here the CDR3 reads CSVEGTGCPDTQYF. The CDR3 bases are TGCAGCGTTGAGGGGACAGGGTGTCCAGATACGCAGTATTTT.

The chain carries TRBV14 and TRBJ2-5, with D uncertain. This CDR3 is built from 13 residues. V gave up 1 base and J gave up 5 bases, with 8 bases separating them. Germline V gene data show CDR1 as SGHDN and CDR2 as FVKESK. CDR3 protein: CASSQGFRETQYF. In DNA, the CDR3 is TGTGCCAGCAGCCAAGGGTTCCGGGAGACCCAGTACTTC. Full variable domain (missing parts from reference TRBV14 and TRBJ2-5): EAGVTQFPSHSVIEKGQTVTLRCDPISGHDNLYWYRRVMGKEIKFLLHFVKESKQDESGMPNNRFLAERTGGTYSTLKVQPAELEDSGVYFCASSQGFRETQYFGPGTRLLVL.